These T cell receptor beta chains were read from a single sample in a study of blood T cells in healthy people across ages. TCRdb independently ran MiXCR on the 5' RACE reads; one entry per CDR3 protein. The repertoire holds about 1.8 million distinct CDR3 sequences, with roughly 52% as singletons. The sample was blood. The origin of the receptors is a woman in her thirties or forties in good health. Each CDR3 is given with its conserved first and last residue. The D gene is left open where the match is weak. The size field is filled for only some rows; it gives once, few, many or a size class.

d_call,j_call,v_call,clone_size,cdr3_nt,cdr3_aa
TRBD2,TRBJ2-5,TRBV9,NA,TGTGCCAGCAGCGTAGGGACTAGCCCCGACAATGAGCAGTACTTC,CASSVGTSPDNEQYF
NA,TRBJ2-1,TRBV7-9,NA,TGTGCCAGCTCGTCGGGTGGGCGGGGCTGGTACAATGAGCAGTTCTTC,CASSSGGRGWYNEQFF
TRBD2,TRBJ2-3,TRBV20-1,NA,TGCAGTGCTAGCGTGGGACTAGCGGGGGGCACAGATACGCAGTATTTT,CSASVGLAGGTDTQYF
NA,TRBJ2-5,TRBV20-1,few,TGCAGTGCTAGGACAGCCGGGCTAGAGACCCAGTACTTC,CSARTAGLETQYF
NA,TRBJ2-7,TRBV5-1,NA,TGCGCCAGCAGCTTGTCCGGGGATCTATACAATGAGCAGTACTTC,CASSLSGDLYNEQYF
NA,TRBJ2-3,TRBV10-3,few,TGTGCCATCAGTGAGTCGGCGGTAGCAGGGTTTCCAGATACGCAGTATTTT,CAISESAVAGFPDTQYF
NA,TRBJ1-2,TRBV6-5,NA,TGTGCCAGCAGTTCCCCCGGGGGGGGGATCTATGGCTACACCTTC,CASSSPGGGIYGYTF
NA,TRBJ2-3,TRBV29-1,few,TGCAGCGTCACCCCTTCCACAGATACGCAGTATTTT,CSVTPSTDTQYF
TRBD1,TRBJ1-2,TRBV20-1,few,TGCAGTCCAAGGGACAGGGGAGACTATGGCTACACCTTC,CSPRDRGDYGYTF
TRBD2,TRBJ2-3,TRBV20-1,once,TGCAGTGCTGGTGGGAGACTAGCGGGGGTTACTAGCACAGATACGCAGTATTTT,CSAGGRLAGVTSTDTQYF
NA,TRBJ1-6,TRBV6-5,NA,TGTGCCAGCAAAAGGACCGTCGCCTATAATTCACCCCTCCACTTT,CASKRTVAYNSPLHF
TRBD2,TRBJ2-4,TRBV29-1,few,TGCAGCCACCTGGGGGGGGGCATTCAGTACTTC,CSHLGGGIQYF
TRBD2,TRBJ2-7,TRBV20-1,NA,TGCAGTGCTAGCCCGGGACTAGCAGCCTACGAGCAGTACTTC,CSASPGLAAYEQYF
TRBD2,TRBJ2-3,TRBV7-9,few,TGTGCCAGCAGCTTAGGGGTCACTAGCGCAACGCAGTATTTT,CASSLGVTSATQYF
TRBD1,TRBJ2-7,TRBV6-2/TRBV6-3,NA,TGTGCCAGCAGGGACGACAGGGTCGAGCAGTACTTC,CASRDDRVEQYF
NA,TRBJ2-1,TRBV29-1,few,TGCAGCGCGCCCGGGGGAGACAATGAGCAGTTCTTC,CSAPGGDNEQFF
NA,TRBJ2-7,TRBV3-1,few,TGTGCCAGCAGCCAAAGCCTGGACACCTTTTCCTACGAGCAGTACTTC,CASSQSLDTFSYEQYF
NA,TRBJ2-2,TRBV5-1,few,TGCGCCAGCAGCATAACTAGGGACACCGGGGAGCTGTTTTTT,CASSITRDTGELFF
TRBD1,TRBJ2-5,TRBV2,once,TGTGCCAGCAGGAGGGCCGGGACAGGGAGCGGAGAGACCCAGTACTTC,CASRRAGTGSGETQYF
TRBD1,TRBJ1-2,TRBV20-1,few,TGCAGTGCTGGAAACAGGGGAGGAGGCTATGGCTACACCTTC,CSAGNRGGGYGYTF
NA,TRBJ2-7,TRBV9,NA,TGTGCCAGCAGCGTAGAAGGGGGGGGCCTCTACGAGCAGTACTTC,CASSVEGGGLYEQYF
NA,TRBJ1-2,TRBV20-1,once,TGCAGTGCTAGGGCCGGGAGTGATGGCTACACCTTC,CSARAGSDGYTF
NA,TRBJ2-1,TRBV4-3,few,TGCGCCAGCAGCCAAGGAGTCGGGGCACATTACAATGAGCAGTTCTTC,CASSQGVGAHYNEQFF
TRBD2,TRBJ2-1,TRBV6-2/TRBV6-3,few,TGTGCCAGCAGTTACAAGGCGGGGGGGGAAAATTACAATGAGCAGTTCTTC,CASSYKAGGENYNEQFF
NA,TRBJ2-4,TRBV4-3,NA,TGCGCCAGCAGCCAACAGGTGTTAGCCAAAAACATTCAGTACTTC,CASSQQVLAKNIQYF
NA,TRBJ1-2,TRBV5-1,NA,TGCGCCAGCAGCTCGGGGATTAACATATATGGCTACACCTTC,CASSSGINIYGYTF
NA,TRBJ2-4,TRBV19,NA,TGTGCCAGTAGTCCCCACCGAGTACTAGCCAAAAACATTCAGTACTTC,CASSPHRVLAKNIQYF
NA,TRBJ2-3,TRBV5-1,NA,TGCGCCAGCAGCTTTCCGGACGGCAGGGATACGCAGTATTTT,CASSFPDGRDTQYF
NA,TRBJ2-1,TRBV6-5,once,TGTGCCAGCAGGCCGGGGGTCTCCTACAATGAGCAGTTCTTC,CASRPGVSYNEQFF
TRBD1,TRBJ2-7,TRBV5-1,NA,TGCGCCAGCAGCCGGGGGACAGGGGATTTCGGCCCCTACGAGCAGTACTTC,CASSRGTGDFGPYEQYF
NA,TRBJ2-7,TRBV4-1,NA,TGCGCCAGCAGCAAACAAGGGGCCAGCTCCCACGAGCAGTACTTC,CASSKQGASSHEQYF